The 19 T cell receptor beta chains in this list originate from one sample, sequenced in a study of cytomegalovirus exposure and HLA in healthy donors. A multiplex PCR was run with 60 Vbeta primers and 13 Jbeta primers. The method was immunoSEQ multiplex PCR; TCRdb's version includes in-frame clones alone and lacks a portion of them. The data hold approximately 280,000 clones, with roughly 85% observed a single time. The sample consisted of PBMCs. These receptors all stem from a man aged 35 to 55 in good health and CMV-seropositive.

V gene TRBV27 combines with J gene TRBJ1-2; D is possibly TRBD1 (5 bases). Trimming took off 5 bases at V and 0 bases at J, with 13 bases between the two ends. Germline V CDR1 and CDR2: MNHEY, SMNVEV (reference sequence). The CDR3 is 15 amino acids. The CDR3 DNA follows: TGTGCCAGCAGTCTTGGGACTAATCCTAACTATGGCTACACCTTC. Its translation is CASSLGTNPNYGYTF.

The V call is TRBV2, the J call TRBJ1-1; possible D gene TRBD1, 6 bases. This CDR3 contains 14 residues. CDR1 SNHLY and CDR2 FYNNEI come from the germline V gene. The germline V and J ends were trimmed by 5 bases and 5 bases, with 15 bases remaining between them. The CDR3: CASSHRAVRTEAFF. Here the CDR3 DNA reads TGTGCCAGCAGTCACAGGGCGGTACGGACTGAAGCTTTCTTT.

The chain links TRBV9 to TRBJ2-7, with a possible D match to TRBD1 (6 bases). CDR1 and CDR2 (germline): SGDLS, YYNGEE. V was shortened by 0 bases and J by 9 bases, with 19 bases between the two germline ends. The CDR3 loop spans 15 amino acids. For the CDR3, the DNA is TGTGCCAGCAGCGTAGGATGGACAGTAAGTGAGGGGCAGTACTTC. Translating gives CASSVGWTVSEGQYF.

This clone was counted only a few times. This chain joins TRBV5-1 and TRBJ1-4; 7 bases are a match to TRBD1. The CDR3 contains 14 residues. Trimming at V came to 2 bases and at J to 7 bases, leaving 5 bases not matched to a gene. Germline lookup yields CDR1 SGHRS and CDR2 YFSETQ. For the CDR3, the DNA is TGCGCCAGCAGCTTAGAGGGGGCTGGTGAAAAACTGTTTTTT. Residues: CASSLEGAGEKLFF.

This clone was seen a handful of times. The CDR3: CASSLRWNTEAFF. The CDR3 DNA follows: TGTGCCAGCAGCCTTAGATGGAACACTGAAGCTTTCTTT. The rearrangement joins TRBV7-2 to TRBJ1-1, with D uncertain. The CDR3 runs to 13 residues. Germline V gene sequence: CDR1 SGHTA, CDR2 FQGNSA. The V end was cut by 5 bases, the J end by 1 base, with 8 bases between. Full variable domain (missing parts from reference TRBV7-2 and TRBJ1-1): GAGVSQSPSNKVTEKGKDVELRCDPISGHTALYWYRQSLGQGLEFLIYFQGNSAPDKSGLPSDRFSAERTGGSVSTLTIQRTQQEDSAVYLCASSLRWNTEAFFGQGTRLTVV.

The chain uses TRBV4-3 and TRBJ2-1, with D tentatively TRBD2 (5 bases). Germline V gene data show CDR1 as LGHNA and CDR2 as YSLEER. Trimming cost V 0 bases and J 8 bases, with 26 bases left between them. CDR3 length: 19 amino acids. The CDR3 bases are TGCGCCAGCAGCCAAGACTGGGGAAGGAAGCGGTACCCCTCCGATGAGCAGTTCTTC. This sequence encodes CASSQDWGRKRYPSDEQFF.

This rearrangement joins TRBV11-2 to TRBJ2-7; TRBD2 matches at 10 bases. The CDR3 has 14 residues. J was trimmed by 4 bases and V by 5 bases; bases with no gene match: 5. The germline CDR1 and CDR2 sequences are SGHAT and FQNNGV. CDR3 loop: CASSRTSGLYEQYF. The CDR3 coding sequence is TGTGCCAGCAGCCGGACTAGCGGTCTTTACGAGCAGTACTTC.

The chain recombines TRBV4-3 with TRBJ1-1; the D is unclear. V lost 0 bases to trimming and J lost 0 bases, with 8 bases between them. This CDR3 region has 15 residues. Germline assignment: CDR1 LGHNA and CDR2 YSLEER. This CDR3 reads CASSQERQLNTEAFF. In nucleotides, the CDR3 is TGCGCCAGCAGCCAAGAAAGACAACTGAACACTGAAGCTTTCTTT.

The chain links TRBV11-2 to TRBJ1-4, with TRBD1 matching 11 bases. Germline V lookup: CDR1 SGHAT, CDR2 FQNNGV. The V segment lost 1 base and the J segment 2 bases; nucleotides outside the gene matches: 9. CDR3 length equals 19 residues. CDR3 bases: TGTGCCAGCAGCTTAGTAAGGGACAGGGGGGGATCGACTAATGAAAAACTGTTTTTT. As protein: CASSLVRDRGGSTNEKLFF.

The J gene is TRBJ2-7, the V gene TRBV28, with 8 bases identical to TRBD1. The CDR3 contains 14 residues. Germline V gives CDR1 MDHEN, CDR2 SYDVKM. The V gene end was trimmed by 3 bases and the J gene end by 2 bases; junction bases not matched to a gene: 3. This CDR3 reads CASSFEGQAYEQYF. DNA for the CDR3: TGTGCCAGCAGTTTTGAGGGACAGGCCTACGAGCAGTACTTC.

On this clone itself: A junction boundary mismatches the germline segment, possibly from a read error. The chain joins TRBV7-7 to TRBJ2-5; D is undetermined. CDR1 and CDR2 from the germline V gene are SSHAT and FNYEAQ (reference sequence). The CDR3 contains 14 residues. The CDR3 sequence: CASSLAHAGETQYF. In DNA, the CDR3 is TGTGCTAGCAGCTTAGCACATGCTGGAGAGACCCAGTACTTC. Variable domain in full (rest from reference TRBV7-7 and TRBJ2-5): GAGVSQSPRYKVTKRGQDVTLRCDPISSHATLYWYQQALGQGPEFLTYFNYEAQPDKSGLPSDRFSAERPEGSISTLTIQRTEQRDSAMYRCASSLAHAGETQYFGPGTRLLVL.

CDR3 sequence: CASSALTGTVYSYEQYF. DNA of the CDR3: TGTGCCAGCAGTGCGTTAACCGGGACAGTCTATTCCTACGAGCAGTACTTC. This chain connects TRBV2 to TRBJ2-7, with 7 nucleotides matching TRBD1. The J segment lost 1 base and the V segment lost 4 bases, leaving 13 bases of the junction unmatched. Germline-derived CDR1 and CDR2 are SNHLY and FYNNEI. The CDR3 runs to 17 residues.

This clone was recorded once. The chain recombines TRBV7-9 with TRBJ2-5, with unresolved D. Trimming left V 1 base short and J 5 bases short, with 11 bases between. The length of the CDR3 is 14 residues. Looked up from germline, CDR1 is SEHNR and CDR2 is FQNEAQ (reference sequence). The CDR3 DNA is TGTGCCAGCAGCTTAGGAGCTTCGATCGAGACCCAGTACTTC. This gives the protein CASSLGASIETQYF.

The gene calls are TRBV28 and TRBJ2-1, with TRBD2 matching 12 bases. This CDR3 comprises 17 residues. Losses at the gene ends were 2 bases for V and 8 bases for J; bases not matched to a gene: 10. The V gene's germline CDR1 is MDHEN and CDR2 SYDVKM. CDR3 region: CASSLRRPSGRVHEQFF. Here the CDR3 DNA reads TGTGCCAGCAGTTTACGTCGGCCTAGCGGGAGGGTCCATGAGCAGTTCTTC.

The chain recombines TRBV5-1 with TRBJ2-3; 9 bases map to TRBD2. Germline V gene lookup returns CDR1 SGHRS and CDR2 YFSETQ. J gave up 8 bases and V 4 bases, and 11 bases lay outside the gene matches. The CDR3 has 15 residues. The CDR3 protein is CASSRLTSGSGTQYF. In DNA, the CDR3 is TGCGCCAGCAGCCGATTGACTAGCGGTTCGGGTACGCAGTATTTT.

This clone was detected only a few times. The chain combines TRBV28 with TRBJ2-7; 7 bases map to TRBD2. V gave up 7 bases and J gave up 0 bases; unmatched junction bases: 3. Germline V lookup: CDR1 MDHEN, CDR2 SYDVKM. This CDR3 region has 13 residues. The CDR3 spells CASTSSGSYEQYF. For the CDR3, the DNA is TGTGCCAGCACTTCTAGCGGCTCCTACGAGCAGTACTTC.

The chain joins TRBV19 to TRBJ2-7; 10 bases agree with TRBD1. V was pared by 3 bases and J by 2 bases, with 4 bases of the junction left unmatched. Germline loops: CDR1 LNHDA, CDR2 SQIVND (reference sequence). CDR3 length: 15 amino acids. CDR3 coding DNA: TGTGCCAGTAGTATCGGGACAGGGGAAGCCTACGAGCAGTACTTC. Encoded protein: CASSIGTGEAYEQYF.

This chain links TRBV30 with TRBJ1-5; D ambiguous. The V end was cut by 3 bases, the J end by 1 base, with 10 bases between. Germline V gene data show CDR1 as GTSNPN and CDR2 as SVGIG (reference sequence). The CDR3 is 14 amino acids. The CDR3 is CAWSVGASNQPQHF. The CDR3 DNA reads as TGTGCCTGGAGCGTGGGCGCGAGCAATCAGCCCCAGCATTTT.

The rearrangement uses TRBV4-3 and TRBJ2-3, with TRBD1 matching over 10 bases. The CDR3 is 16 residues long. The V gene end was trimmed by 5 bases and the J gene end by 2 bases; junction bases not matched to a gene: 7. Germline V gene sequence: CDR1 LGHNA, CDR2 YSLEER. The CDR3 region is CASSYGTGDLTDTQYF. CDR3 nucleotides: TGCGCCAGCAGCTATGGGACAGGGGACCTCACAGATACGCAGTATTTT.